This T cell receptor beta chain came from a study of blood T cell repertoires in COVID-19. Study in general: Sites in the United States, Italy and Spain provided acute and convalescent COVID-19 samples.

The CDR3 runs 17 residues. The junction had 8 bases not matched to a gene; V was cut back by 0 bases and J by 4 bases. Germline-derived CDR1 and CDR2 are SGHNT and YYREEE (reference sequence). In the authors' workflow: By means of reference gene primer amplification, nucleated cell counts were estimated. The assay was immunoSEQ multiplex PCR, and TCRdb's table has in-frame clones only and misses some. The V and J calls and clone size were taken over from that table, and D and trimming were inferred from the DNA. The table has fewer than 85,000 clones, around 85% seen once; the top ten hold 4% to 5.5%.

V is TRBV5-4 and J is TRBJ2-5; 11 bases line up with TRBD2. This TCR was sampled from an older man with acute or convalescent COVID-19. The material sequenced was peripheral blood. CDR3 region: CASSLVAGGPRGETQYF. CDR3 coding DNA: TGTGCCAGCAGCTTGGTAGCGGGGGGGCCCCGGGGAGAGACCCAGTACTTC.